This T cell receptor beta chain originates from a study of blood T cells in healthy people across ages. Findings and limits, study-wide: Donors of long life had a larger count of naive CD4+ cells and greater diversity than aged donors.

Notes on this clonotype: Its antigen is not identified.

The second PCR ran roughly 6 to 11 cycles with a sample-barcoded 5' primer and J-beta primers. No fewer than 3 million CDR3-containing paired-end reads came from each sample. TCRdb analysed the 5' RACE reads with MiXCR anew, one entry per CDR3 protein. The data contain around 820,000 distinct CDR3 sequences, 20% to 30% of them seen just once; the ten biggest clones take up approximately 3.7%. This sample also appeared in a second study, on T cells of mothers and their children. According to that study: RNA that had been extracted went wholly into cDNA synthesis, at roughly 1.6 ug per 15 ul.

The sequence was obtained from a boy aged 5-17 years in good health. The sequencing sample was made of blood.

CDR3 loop: CSVERQGANYGYTF. The CDR3 DNA is TGCAGCGTTGAAAGACAGGGGGCTAACTATGGCTACACCTTC. The chain couples TRBV29-1 to TRBJ1-2; the match to TRBD1 covers 9 bases. Germline-derived CDR1 and CDR2 are SQVTM and ANQGSEA. This CDR3 is built from 14 residues. V shed 2 bases, J shed 0 bases, and the junction held 1 base outside the gene matches.